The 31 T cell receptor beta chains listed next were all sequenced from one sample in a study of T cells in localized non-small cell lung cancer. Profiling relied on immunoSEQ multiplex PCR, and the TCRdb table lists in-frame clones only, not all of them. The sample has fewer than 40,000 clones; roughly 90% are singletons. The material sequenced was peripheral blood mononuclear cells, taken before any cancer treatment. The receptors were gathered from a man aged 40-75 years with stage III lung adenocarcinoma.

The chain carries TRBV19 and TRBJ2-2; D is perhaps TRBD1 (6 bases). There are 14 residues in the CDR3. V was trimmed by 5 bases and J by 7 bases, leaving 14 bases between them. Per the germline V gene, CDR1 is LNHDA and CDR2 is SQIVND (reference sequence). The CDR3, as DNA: TGTGCCAGTAGTTTGCACAGGGAGAGCGGGGAGCTGTTTTTT. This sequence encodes CASSLHRESGELFF.

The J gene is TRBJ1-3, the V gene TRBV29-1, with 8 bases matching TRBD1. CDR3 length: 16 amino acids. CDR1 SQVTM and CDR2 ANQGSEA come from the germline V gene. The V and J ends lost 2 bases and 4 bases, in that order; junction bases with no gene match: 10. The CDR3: CSVETRTGSEGNTIYF. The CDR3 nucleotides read TGCAGCGTTGAAACTAGGACAGGGTCGGAAGGAAACACCATATATTTT.

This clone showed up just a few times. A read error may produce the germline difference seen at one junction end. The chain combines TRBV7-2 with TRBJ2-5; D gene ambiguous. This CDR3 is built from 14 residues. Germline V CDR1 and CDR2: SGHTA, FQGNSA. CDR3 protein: CASSLIPHAEAQYF. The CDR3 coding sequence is TGTGCCAGCAGCTTAATCCCGCACGCAGAGGCCCAGTACTTC.

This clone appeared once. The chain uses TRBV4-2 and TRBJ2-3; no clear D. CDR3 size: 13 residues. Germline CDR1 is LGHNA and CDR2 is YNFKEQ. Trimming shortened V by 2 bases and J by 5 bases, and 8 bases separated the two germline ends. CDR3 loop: CASSQNGEDTQYF. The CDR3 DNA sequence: TGTGCCAGCAGCCAAAACGGAGAAGATACGCAGTATTTT.

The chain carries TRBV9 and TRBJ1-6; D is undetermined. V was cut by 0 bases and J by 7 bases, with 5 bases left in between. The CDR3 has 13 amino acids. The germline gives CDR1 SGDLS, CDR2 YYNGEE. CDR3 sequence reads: CASSVEKNSPLHF. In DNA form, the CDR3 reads TGTGCCAGCAGCGTAGAAAAGAATTCACCCCTCCACTTT. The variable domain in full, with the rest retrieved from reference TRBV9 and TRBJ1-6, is DSGVTQTPKHLITATGQRVTLRCSPRSGDLSVYWYQQSLDQGLQFLIQYYNGEERAKGNILERFSAQQFPDLHSELNLSSLELGDSALYFCASSVEKNSPLHFGNGTRLTVT.

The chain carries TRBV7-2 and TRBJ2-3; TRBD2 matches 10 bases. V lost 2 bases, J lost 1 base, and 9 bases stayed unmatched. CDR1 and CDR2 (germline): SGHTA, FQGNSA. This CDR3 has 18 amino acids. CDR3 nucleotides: TGTGCCAGCAGCTTATCCTCTAGCGGGGGAGGGCGCACAGATACGCAGTATTTT. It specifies CASSLSSSGGGRTDTQYF.

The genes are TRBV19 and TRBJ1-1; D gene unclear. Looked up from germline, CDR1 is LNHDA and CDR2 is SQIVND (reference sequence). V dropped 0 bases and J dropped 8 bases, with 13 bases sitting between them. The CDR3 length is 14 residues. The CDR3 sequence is CASSIDFSGYEAFF. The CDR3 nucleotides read TGTGCCAGTAGTATAGATTTCTCGGGATACGAAGCTTTCTTT.

CDR3 DNA: TGTGCCAGCAGCTTACAAACTCCGGGGGCTGGGGCCAACGTCCTGACTTTC. Its translation: CASSLQTPGAGANVLTF. This chain links TRBV7-2 with TRBJ2-6; D perhaps matches TRBD2 (6 bases). The CDR3 has 17 residues. V shed 2 bases and J shed 2 bases, with 13 bases lying between them. Germline CDR1 reads SGHTA; CDR2 reads FQGNSA.

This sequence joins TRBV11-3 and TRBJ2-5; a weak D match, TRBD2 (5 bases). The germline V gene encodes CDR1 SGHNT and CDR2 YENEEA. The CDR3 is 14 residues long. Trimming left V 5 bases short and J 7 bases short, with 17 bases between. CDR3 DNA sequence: TGTGCCAGCAGCCCAAGAGCGGAGTGGGTGACCCAGTACTTC. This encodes CASSPRAEWVTQYF.

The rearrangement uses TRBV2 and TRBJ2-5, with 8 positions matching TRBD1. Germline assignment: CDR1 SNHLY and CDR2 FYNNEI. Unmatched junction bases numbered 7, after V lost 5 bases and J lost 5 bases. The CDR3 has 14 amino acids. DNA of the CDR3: TGTGCCAGCAGTAAGGGACAGGCGTTGGAGACCCAGTACTTC. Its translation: CASSKGQALETQYF.

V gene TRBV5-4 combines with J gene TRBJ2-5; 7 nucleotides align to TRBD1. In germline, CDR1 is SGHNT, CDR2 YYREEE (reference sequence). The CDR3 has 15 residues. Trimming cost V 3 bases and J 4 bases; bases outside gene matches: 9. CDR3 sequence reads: CASSYRQGSIETQYF. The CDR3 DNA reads TGTGCCAGCAGCTACCGACAGGGCTCAATAGAGACCCAGTACTTC.

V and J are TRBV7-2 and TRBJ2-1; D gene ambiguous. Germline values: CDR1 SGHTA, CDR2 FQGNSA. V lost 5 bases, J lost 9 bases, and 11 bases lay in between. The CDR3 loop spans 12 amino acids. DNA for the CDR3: TGTGCCAGCAGCGACTTCCTAGGTGAGCAGTTCTTC. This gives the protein CASSDFLGEQFF.

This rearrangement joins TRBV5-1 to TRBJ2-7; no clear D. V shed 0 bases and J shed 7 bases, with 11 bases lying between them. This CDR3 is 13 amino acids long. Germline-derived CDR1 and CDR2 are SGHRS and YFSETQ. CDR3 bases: TGCGCCAGCAGCTTGGGTACCTACGATGAGCAGTACTTC. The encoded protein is CASSLGTYDEQYF.

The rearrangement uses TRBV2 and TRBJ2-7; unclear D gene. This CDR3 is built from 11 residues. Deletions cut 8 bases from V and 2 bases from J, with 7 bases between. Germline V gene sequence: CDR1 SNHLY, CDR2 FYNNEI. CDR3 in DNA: TGTGCCAGCTCAACGACCTACGAGCAGTACTTC. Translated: CASSTTYEQYF.

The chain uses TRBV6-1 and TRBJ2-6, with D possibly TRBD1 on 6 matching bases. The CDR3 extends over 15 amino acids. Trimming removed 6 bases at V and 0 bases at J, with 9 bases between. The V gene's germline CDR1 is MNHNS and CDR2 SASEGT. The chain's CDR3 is CASREQGSGANVLTF. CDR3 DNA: TGTGCCAGCAGAGAACAGGGCTCTGGGGCCAACGTCCTGACTTTC.

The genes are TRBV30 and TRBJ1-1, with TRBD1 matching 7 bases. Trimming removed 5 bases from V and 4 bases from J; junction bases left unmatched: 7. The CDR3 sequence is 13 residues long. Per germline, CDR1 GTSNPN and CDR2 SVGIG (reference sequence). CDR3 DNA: TGTGCCTGGGTCCAGGGGGTTCCCACTGAAGCTTTCTTT. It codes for CAWVQGVPTEAFF.

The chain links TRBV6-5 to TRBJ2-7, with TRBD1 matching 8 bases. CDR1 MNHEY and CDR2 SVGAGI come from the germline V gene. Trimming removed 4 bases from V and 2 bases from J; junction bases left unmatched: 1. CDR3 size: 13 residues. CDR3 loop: CASSLQGAYEQYF. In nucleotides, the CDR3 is TGTGCCAGCAGTTTACAGGGGGCCTACGAGCAGTACTTC.

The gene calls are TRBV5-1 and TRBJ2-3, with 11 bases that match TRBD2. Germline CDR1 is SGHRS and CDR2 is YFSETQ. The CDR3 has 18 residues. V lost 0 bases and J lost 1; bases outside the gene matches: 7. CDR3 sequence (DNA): TGCGCCAGCAGCTTGGTAGCGGGGGGGCCCTTACGCACAGATACGCAGTATTTT. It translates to CASSLVAGGPLRTDTQYF.

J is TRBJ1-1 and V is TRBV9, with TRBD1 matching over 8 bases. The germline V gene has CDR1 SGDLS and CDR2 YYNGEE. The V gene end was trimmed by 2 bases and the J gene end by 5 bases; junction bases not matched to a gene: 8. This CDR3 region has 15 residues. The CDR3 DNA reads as TGTGCCAGCAGCGTTCAGGGGGCATCAATGACTGAAGCTTTCTTT. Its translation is CASSVQGASMTEAFF.

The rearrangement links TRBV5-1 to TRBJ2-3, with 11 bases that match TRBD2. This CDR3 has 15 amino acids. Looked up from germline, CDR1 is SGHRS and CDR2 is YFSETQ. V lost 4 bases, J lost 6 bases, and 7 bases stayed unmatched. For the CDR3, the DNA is TGCGCCAGCAGCCTGGGTGCTAGCGGGGGGGATACGCAGTATTTT. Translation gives CASSLGASGGDTQYF.

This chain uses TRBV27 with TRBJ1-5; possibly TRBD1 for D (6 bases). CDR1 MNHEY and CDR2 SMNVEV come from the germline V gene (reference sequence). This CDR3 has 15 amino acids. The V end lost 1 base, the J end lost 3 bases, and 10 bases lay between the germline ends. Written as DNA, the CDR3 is TGTGCCAGCAGTTTATACAGGGAAAACAATCAGCCCCAGCATTTT. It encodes CASSLYRENNQPQHF.

The CDR3 DNA follows: TGTGCCAGCAGTTCTGTCCCGGGACAGGGAAATGCGGGCTACACCTTC. Amino acid sequence: CASSSVPGQGNAGYTF. The V and J genes are TRBV6-5 and TRBJ1-2, with 9 bases matching TRBD1. Looked up from germline, CDR1 is MNHEY and CDR2 is SVGAGI. With V trimmed by 4 bases and J by 8 bases, 14 bases remained unmatched. The CDR3 sequence is 16 residues long.

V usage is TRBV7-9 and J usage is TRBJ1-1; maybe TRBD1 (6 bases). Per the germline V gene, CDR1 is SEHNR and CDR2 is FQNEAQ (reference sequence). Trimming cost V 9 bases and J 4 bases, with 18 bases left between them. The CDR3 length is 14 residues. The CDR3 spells CASLDRARGTEAFF. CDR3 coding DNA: TGTGCCAGTTTGGATAGGGCCAGGGGCACTGAAGCTTTCTTT.

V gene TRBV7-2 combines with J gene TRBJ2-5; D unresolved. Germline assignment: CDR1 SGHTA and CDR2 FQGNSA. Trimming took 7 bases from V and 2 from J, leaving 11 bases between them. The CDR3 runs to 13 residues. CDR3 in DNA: TGTGCCAGCACTAAGCAGGATCAAGAGACCCAGTACTTC. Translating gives CASTKQDQETQYF.

CDR3 DNA sequence: TGTGCCAGCAGTGTGGGGAACACTGAAGCTTTCTTT. This encodes CASSVGNTEAFF. The chain employs TRBV2 and TRBJ1-1; D unclear. Germline lookup yields CDR1 SNHLY and CDR2 FYNNEI. V lost 4 bases and J 1 base, leaving 4 bases between the germline ends. CDR3 length equals 12 residues.

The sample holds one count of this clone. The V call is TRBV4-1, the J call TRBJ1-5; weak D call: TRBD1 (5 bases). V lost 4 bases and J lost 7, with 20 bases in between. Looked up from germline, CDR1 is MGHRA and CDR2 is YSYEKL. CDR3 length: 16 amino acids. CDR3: CASSPGGAGRGQPQHF. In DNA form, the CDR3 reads TGCGCCAGCAGCCCCGGAGGGGCCGGAAGAGGCCAGCCCCAGCATTTT.

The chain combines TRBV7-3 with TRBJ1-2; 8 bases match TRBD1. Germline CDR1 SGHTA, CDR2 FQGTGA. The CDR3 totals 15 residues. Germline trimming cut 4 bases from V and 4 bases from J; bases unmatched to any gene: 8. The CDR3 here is CASSSQPGQVYGYTF. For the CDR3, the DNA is TGTGCCAGCAGCTCGCAACCGGGACAGGTCTATGGCTACACCTTC.

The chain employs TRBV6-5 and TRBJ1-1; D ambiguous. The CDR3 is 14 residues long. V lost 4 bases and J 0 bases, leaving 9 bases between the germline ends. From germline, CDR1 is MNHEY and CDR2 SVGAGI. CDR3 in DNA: TGTGCCAGCAGTTTGGACCGATTGAACACTGAAGCTTTCTTT. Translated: CASSLDRLNTEAFF.

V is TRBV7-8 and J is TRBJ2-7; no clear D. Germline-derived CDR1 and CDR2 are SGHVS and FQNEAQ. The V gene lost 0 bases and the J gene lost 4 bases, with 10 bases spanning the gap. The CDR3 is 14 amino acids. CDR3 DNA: TGTGCCAGCAGCTTAGCTGGGATTCGGTACGAGCAGTACTTC. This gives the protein CASSLAGIRYEQYF.

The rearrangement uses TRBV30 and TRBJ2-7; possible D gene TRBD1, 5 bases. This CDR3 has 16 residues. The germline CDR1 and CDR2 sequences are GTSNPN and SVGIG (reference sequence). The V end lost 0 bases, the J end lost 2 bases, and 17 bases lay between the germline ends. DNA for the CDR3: TGTGCCTGGAGTGTAGGAGTTAGGGGATCGGCCTACGAGCAGTACTTC. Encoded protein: CAWSVGVRGSAYEQYF.

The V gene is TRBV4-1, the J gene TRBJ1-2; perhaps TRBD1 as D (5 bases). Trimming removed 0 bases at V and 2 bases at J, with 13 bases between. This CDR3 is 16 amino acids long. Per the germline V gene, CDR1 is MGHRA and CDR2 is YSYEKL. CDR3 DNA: TGCGCCAGCAGCCAAGACGTGGCAGGGCGGAACTATGGCTACACCTTC. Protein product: CASSQDVAGRNYGYTF.